This T cell receptor beta chain stems from a study of T cells in localized non-small cell lung cancer. V gave up 3 bases and J gave up 12 bases, with 8 bases separating them. This CDR3 has 11 amino acids. The V gene's germline CDR1 is SEHNR and CDR2 FQNEAQ (reference sequence). Generated by immunoSEQ multiplex PCR, the TCRdb table keeps only in-frame clones and is missing some. The sample lists 52,000 or so clones; approximately 83% were seen once. The receptor comes from a man aged 40 to 69 with stage III lung adenocarcinoma. The rearrangement joins TRBV7-9 to TRBJ1-4, with no clear D. This material consisted of peripheral blood mononuclear cells, taken before any cancer treatment. CDR3 bases: TGTGCCAGCAGCTTTCTGGATGAACTGTTTTTT. Protein product: CASSFLDELFF.